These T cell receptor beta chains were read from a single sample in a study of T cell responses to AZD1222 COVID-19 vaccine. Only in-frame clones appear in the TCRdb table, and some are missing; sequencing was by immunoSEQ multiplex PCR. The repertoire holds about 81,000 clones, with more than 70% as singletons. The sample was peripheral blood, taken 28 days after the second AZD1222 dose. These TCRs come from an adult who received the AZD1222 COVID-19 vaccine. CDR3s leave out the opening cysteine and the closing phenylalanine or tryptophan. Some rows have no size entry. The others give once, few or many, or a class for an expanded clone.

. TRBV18 ASSYERAGSSYNSPLH
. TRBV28 ASSGQMNTEAF
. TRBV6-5 ASRTGMRGEF
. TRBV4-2 ASSQGWDFQGYT
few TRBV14 ASSQVGGTGGSQD
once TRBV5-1 ASSREVGGSTDTQY
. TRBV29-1 SVGSEYNEQF
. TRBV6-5 ASRGQGSRYEQY
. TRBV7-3 ASSLRGRGNTEAF
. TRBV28 ASSELGTSGRYEQY
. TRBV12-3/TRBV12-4 ASRGLTGGNT
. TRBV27 ASSFLSGTGGELF
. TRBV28 ASSLNTNYGYT
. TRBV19 ASSPQGIALGTIETQY
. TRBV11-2 ASSFLGQAGYT
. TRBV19 ASSSRGDWQY
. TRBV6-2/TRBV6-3 ASSNLVVSYGYT
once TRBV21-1 ASSPRLGSSYNEQF
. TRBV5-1 ASSAQLNTEAF
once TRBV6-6 ASSYGTVAEQY
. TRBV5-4 ASSLAGASAYEQY
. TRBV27 ASMGGASYEQY
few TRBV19 ASHNPYRGRLGGYT
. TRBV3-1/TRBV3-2 ASSQWEETQY
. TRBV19 ASSWVDQPQH
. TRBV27 ASSLTSVWADSGRGDNEQF
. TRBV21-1 ASSSQGPDTQY
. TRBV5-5 ARAGVQLEQF
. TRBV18 ASSPDREYRQPQH
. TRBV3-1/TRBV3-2 ASSKETGSSYNSPLH
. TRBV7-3 ASSRGGGPYNEQF
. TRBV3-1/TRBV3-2 ASSQAGVSYEQY
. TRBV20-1 SATLETQY
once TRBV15 ATSRDSGQESSYEQY
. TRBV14 ASSPLGTGTYEQY
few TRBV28 ASSLSGLAGVREQY
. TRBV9 ASSGQGALSTDTQY
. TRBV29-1 SVEGSGNNEKLF
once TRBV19 ASSVTRGGVYEQY
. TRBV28 ASSLFVWEDSNTGELF
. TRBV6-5 ASSYLGGSYEQY
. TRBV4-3 ASSHGVLETTYNEQF
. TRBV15 ATSGWTSGPTWEQY
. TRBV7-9 ASSLGTGKDYGYT
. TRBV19 ASSIWGFGYEQY
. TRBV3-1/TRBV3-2 ASSQDRVQETQY
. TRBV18 ASSPRSSGTEAF
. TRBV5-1 ASSETGTPGETQY
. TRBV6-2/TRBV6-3 ASSYEDSGVYEQY
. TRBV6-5 ASSPLNRKGEKLF
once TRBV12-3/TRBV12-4 ASGFQGGNEQF
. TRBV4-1 ASSQPLVGYT
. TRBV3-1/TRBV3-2 ASSQEGLNTEAF
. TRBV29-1 SVLGVRQEGKLF
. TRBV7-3 ASSFEGGGNSPLH
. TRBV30 AWSPQGQGNQPQH
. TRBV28 ASNTLGREQY
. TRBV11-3 ASSLSNEQF
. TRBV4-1 ASSRTGESSYEQY
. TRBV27 ASSRREGRETQY